This is a list of T cell receptor beta chains from one sample in a study of OX40 agonist ivuxolimab in advanced cancers. The data were produced by immunoSEQ multiplex PCR, yet TCRdb's version contains in-frame clones alone and is incomplete. Of almost 20,000 clones listed, approximately 83% are singletons. This specimen was CD4+ or CD8+ T cells sorted from blood, taken in a trial of the OX40 agonist ivuxolimab. Receptor source: an adult with an advanced solid tumor such as melanoma, head and neck, liver or kidney cancer. The conserved cysteine and the conserved F or W are not part of the CDR3 here. Each record gives: V gene, J gene, CDR3 protein.

TRBV4-3	TRBJ2-7	ASSQTETHLYEQY
TRBV18	TRBJ2-3	ASSQRNRLATTSTDTQY
TRBV27	TRBJ2-7	ASSLGTSGYEQY
TRBV6-4	TRBJ2-3	ASSGSGGDTDTQY
TRBV6-5	TRBJ2-7	ASSYYTGPYEQY
TRBV6-7	TRBJ1-2	ASSYSREGGYT
TRBV7-9	TRBJ2-2	ASTFDRTGNTGELF
TRBV25-1	TRBJ1-4	ASRESGRGPEKLF
TRBV7-2	TRBJ2-7	ASSFEDSLSYEQY
TRBV5-4	TRBJ1-1	ASSLVGANTEAF
TRBV6-4	TRBJ2-2	ASSDGSTGELF
TRBV4-1	TRBJ1-2	ASSQGTGEDGYT
TRBV5-8	TRBJ2-1	AGGILGGFNEQF
TRBV4-3	TRBJ1-1	ASSQGIANTEAF
TRBV14	TRBJ1-5	ASSPYGNQPQH
TRBV5-5	TRBJ1-1	ASSWWSATEAF
TRBV28	TRBJ1-4	ASRSYTTTNEKLF
TRBV7-9	TRBJ1-1	ASSLGDTMNTEAF
TRBV5-1	TRBJ2-7	ASSSAGSPYEQY
TRBV28	TRBJ2-4	ASSLLLSKNIQY
TRBV6-4	TRBJ2-1	ASSPGTSVSHEQF
TRBV29-1	TRBJ2-1	SVEIAGDNEQF
TRBV12-5	TRBJ1-1	ASGLPTGSLEHTEAF
TRBV4-1	TRBJ1-1	ASSQVVWGTEAF
TRBV29-1	TRBJ2-5	SVDLGRSGGKETQY
TRBV10-1	TRBJ2-7	ASSDGQGSYEQY